This note documents a single TCR beta chain sequence. Its antigen remains unidentified. This entry is derived from a study of OX40 agonist ivuxolimab in advanced cancers. Study overall: Intravenous ivuxolimab at 0.01 to 10 mg/kg was given to patients every 2 weeks. Among those enrolled, mean age was 60 years (range roughly 23 to 90) and 70% to 85% were male. Three patients got partial responses; one had hepatocellular carcinoma and two had cutaneous melanoma.

Method: immunoSEQ multiplex PCR; TCRdb's copy keeps in-frame clones and lacks some. The sample lists about 95,000 clones; around 82% were seen once. In germline, CDR1 is SQVTM, CDR2 ANQGSEA. V lost 5 bases and J 6 bases, leaving 18 bases between the germline ends. This CDR3 is built from 14 residues. The study's findings and limits: What antigens the expanded peripheral T cells recognized was never established.

The sequences come from CD4+ or CD8+ T cells sorted from blood, collected in a trial of the OX40 agonist ivuxolimab. The TCR originated in an adult with an advanced solid tumor such as melanoma, head and neck, liver or kidney cancer. This chain uses TRBV29-1 with TRBJ2-3; D is perhaps TRBD1 (6 bases). CDR3 loop: CSVLVRGRRDTQYF. CDR3 in DNA: TGCAGCGTTTTGGTCAGGGGAAGGCGGGATACGCAGTATTTT.